This is a list of T cell receptor beta chains from one sample in a study of blood T cell repertoires in COVID-19. TCRdb keeps only in-frame clones here, not all; method: immunoSEQ multiplex PCR. Among 200,000 to 250,000 clones listed, around three quarters were seen once. The sequencing sample was made of peripheral blood. The source is a woman aged 70-85 years with acute or convalescent COVID-19. Each CDR3 is given with its conserved first and last residue. D genes are given only for firm matches. Only part of the rows carry a size: once, few, many, or a class if the clone is expanded.

d_call j_call cdr3_length clone_size v_call cdr3_aa cdr3_nt
- TRBJ1-4 16 - TRBV6-5 CASSYNSRGRGSELFF TGTGCCAGCAGTTACAATTCAAGGGGCCGTGGTTCTGAACTGTTTTTT
TRBD1 TRBJ1-2 15 - TRBV6-5 CASSPRQGPLSGYTF TGTGCCAGCAGTCCCCGACAGGGGCCACTTTCGGGCTACACCTTC
- TRBJ1-1 13 - TRBV29-1 CSAGGGLNTEAFF TGCAGCGCTGGAGGAGGTCTGAACACTGAAGCTTTCTTT
TRBD1 TRBJ2-7 19 - TRBV6-7 CASSFWIGSRDRGHYEQYF TGTGCCAGCAGTTTCTGGATTGGATCCCGGGACAGGGGTCATTACGAGCAGTACTTC
TRBD1 TRBJ2-2 13 - TRBV2 CASREGTGGELFF TGTGCCAGCAGAGAAGGGACAGGTGGGGAGCTGTTTTTT
- TRBJ2-5 15 once TRBV5-6 CASSLRIGGHETQYF TGTGCCAGCAGCTTGCGGATCGGGGGGCATGAGACCCAGTACTTC
TRBD1 TRBJ2-2 16 - TRBV3-1/TRBV3-2 CASSPAGQGVRGELFF TGTGCCAGCAGCCCCGCGGGACAGGGGGTTCGGGGGGAGCTGTTTTTT
TRBD2 TRBJ2-5 14 few TRBV2 CASKLLTGGETQYF TGTGCCAGCAAGCTACTCACGGGGGGAGAGACCCAGTACTTC
- TRBJ2-7 18 - TRBV18 CASSPNPSRRWATYEQYF TGTGCCAGCTCACCAAATCCCAGTCGGCGCTGGGCGACATACGAGCAGTACTTC
- TRBJ1-6 16 - TRBV5-8 CASRSFVGSYNSPLHF TGTGCCAGCCGGTCCTTCGTCGGTTCCTATAATTCACCCCTCCACTTT
TRBD1 TRBJ2-3 13 - TRBV19 CASSRQGSDTQYF TGTGCCAGTAGTAGACAGGGGTCAGATACGCAGTATTTT
- TRBJ2-2 16 - TRBV18 CASSPMTVPNAGELFF TGTGCCAGCTCACCAATGACAGTTCCCAACGCCGGGGAGCTGTTTTTT
TRBD1 TRBJ1-1 12 - TRBV2 CASSVTSGGAFF TGTGCCAGCAGTGTAACTTCAGGGGGAGCTTTCTTT
TRBD1 TRBJ2-7 13 - TRBV5-1 CASSRTGVYEQYF TGCGCCTCTAGTCGGACAGGGGTCTACGAGCAGTACTTC
TRBD2 TRBJ2-1 14 - TRBV9 CASSMRTSGDEQFF TGTGCCAGCAGCATGCGGACTAGCGGGGACGAGCAGTTCTTC
TRBD2 TRBJ2-1 17 - TRBV18 CASSQRPPTSGYNEQFF TGTGCCAGCTCACAACGCCCCCCGACTAGCGGGTACAATGAGCAGTTCTTC
- TRBJ1-5 14 - TRBV6-5 CASSPRGADQPQHF TGTGCCAGCAGTCCCCGGGGGGCCGACCAGCCCCAGCATTTT
TRBD1 TRBJ2-6 20 - TRBV5-4 CASSIPGNRGTGEGANVLTF TGTGCCAGCAGCATACCCGGGAACAGGGGCACCGGGGAGGGGGCCAACGTCCTGACTTTC
- TRBJ1-2 14 - TRBV6-1 CASSETWGGYGYTF TGTGCCAGCAGTGAGACGTGGGGGGGCTATGGCTACACCTTC
- TRBJ1-1 12 - TRBV3-1/TRBV3-2 CASSQVDSGAFF TGTGCCAGCAGCCAGGTGGACAGTGGAGCTTTCTTT
TRBD2 TRBJ2-1 14 - TRBV6-5 CASKDGGSYNEQFF TGTGCCAGCAAGGACGGGGGGTCCTACAATGAGCAGTTCTTC
TRBD2 TRBJ2-1 15 - TRBV5-1 CASKVLAGSYNEQFF TGCGCCAGCAAGGTGCTAGCGGGGAGCTACAATGAGCAGTTCTTC
- TRBJ2-1 15 few TRBV10-2 CATSSYDTRWDEQFF TGCGCCACCTCCTCTTATGACACCCGGTGGGATGAGCAGTTCTTC
- TRBJ2-2 16 - TRBV19 CASSGGTATGIGELFF TGTGCCAGTAGTGGGGGCACGGCTACGGGCATCGGGGAGCTGTTTTTT
- TRBJ2-7 16 - TRBV5-1 CASRYEPGLGPYEQYF TGCGCCAGCCGGTACGAACCGGGACTCGGCCCCTACGAGCAGTACTTC
- TRBJ2-7 13 few TRBV12-3/TRBV12-4 CASTSGQLTQQYF TGTGCCAGCACTTCCGGACAGCTGACTCAGCAGTACTTC
- TRBJ1-1 15 once TRBV30 CAWSQGGAGYPEAFF TGTGCCTGGAGCCAGGGAGGGGCAGGGTACCCTGAAGCTTTCTTT
TRBD2 TRBJ2-1 16 - TRBV5-1 CASSLAGGGASNEQFF TGCGCCAGCAGCTTGGCGGGCGGGGGGGCCTCAAATGAGCAGTTCTTC
- TRBJ2-2 15 - TRBV10-3 CATKEGGGITGELFF TGTGCCACGAAGGAGGGGGGGGGCATCACCGGGGAGCTGTTTTTT
TRBD2 TRBJ2-5 14 - TRBV30 CAWSGSGGQETQYF TGTGCCTGGAGTGGCAGCGGGGGGCAAGAGACCCAGTACTTC
- TRBJ1-1 13 few TRBV10-2 CASSVYAGTEAFF TGCGCCAGCAGCGTGTACGCGGGTACTGAAGCTTTCTTT
TRBD2 TRBJ2-3 15 - TRBV7-2 CASSLDSGGRDTQYF TGTGCCAGCAGCTTAGATAGCGGGGGGCGAGATACGCAGTATTTT
- TRBJ1-1 13 - TRBV3-1/TRBV3-2 CASSHPTGWLTFF TGTGCCAGCAGCCACCCGACAGGCTGGTTAACTTTCTTT
- TRBJ2-1 14 - TRBV30 CAWRGGSHYSEQFF TGTGCCTGGAGAGGAGGGTCCCATTATAGTGAGCAGTTCTTC
TRBD1 TRBJ2-1 16 once TRBV4-3 CASSHDTGTGFRGQFF TGCGCCAGCAGCCATGATACCGGGACAGGGTTCAGGGGGCAGTTCTTC
TRBD1 TRBJ1-6 14 few TRBV2 CASSEGTGRSPLHF TGTGCCAGCAGTGAAGGGACAGGGCGATCACCCCTCCACTTT
- TRBJ2-1 13 - TRBV7-7 CASSLHNSNEQFF TGTGCCAGCAGCTTACACAACAGCAATGAGCAGTTCTTC
TRBD2 TRBJ2-3 15 - TRBV7-3 CASRPGGGSTDTQYF TGTGCCAGCCGCCCTGGCGGGGGGAGCACAGATACGCAGTATTTT
- TRBJ2-3 12 - TRBV3-1/TRBV3-2 CASSPSRDTQYF TGTGCCAGCAGCCCCTCCAGGGATACGCAGTATTTT
TRBD2 TRBJ2-5 15 - TRBV11-2 CASSHGTSGQETQYF TGTGCCAGCAGCCATGGGACTAGCGGGCAAGAGACCCAGTACTTC
TRBD2 TRBJ2-5 14 few TRBV18 CASSPGGGGETQYF TGTGCCAGCTCACCAGGCGGGGGAGGAGAGACCCAGTACTTC
- TRBJ2-2 14 - TRBV7-2 CASSLQAAEGKLFF TGTGCCAGCAGCTTACAGGCAGCGGAGGGGAAGCTGTTTTTT
TRBD1 TRBJ1-2 15 - TRBV6-5 CASSYRGGRNYGYTF TGTGCCAGCAGTTACCGAGGGGGCCGGAACTATGGCTACACCTTC
- TRBJ2-5 12 - TRBV6-6 CASRGGRETQYF TGTGCCAGCAGAGGGGGTCGGGAGACCCAGTACTTC
TRBD1 TRBJ2-1 18 - TRBV9 CASSPKGGAGQGNNEQFF TGTGCCAGCAGCCCGAAGGGGGGGGCGGGACAGGGGAACAATGAGCAGTTCTTC
- TRBJ2-5 15 - TRBV9 CASSVSQAHQETQYF TGTGCCAGCAGCGTTAGCCAAGCCCATCAAGAGACCCAGTACTTC
TRBD1 TRBJ2-5 13 - TRBV11-2 CASSPTGVETQYF TGTGCCAGCAGCCCGACAGGGGTGGAGACCCAGTACTTC
- TRBJ2-5 15 - TRBV24-1 CATSDTWQGQETQYF TGTGCCACCAGTGATACCTGGCAGGGGCAGGAGACCCAGTACTTC
- TRBJ1-4 14 - TRBV11-2 CASSSLGLNEKLFF TGTGCCAGCAGCTCGCTCGGACTTAATGAAAAACTGTTTTTT
- TRBJ1-2 12 - TRBV12-3/TRBV12-4 CASSLASRGYTF TGTGCCAGCAGTTTAGCATCCCGGGGCTACACCTTC
- TRBJ1-2 14 - TRBV7-9 CASSLGDNSYGYTF TGTGCCAGCAGCTTAGGGGACAACTCCTATGGCTACACCTTC
- TRBJ2-7 13 - TRBV20-1 CSASFRGWNEQYF TGCAGTGCTAGTTTCAGGGGATGGAACGAGCAGTACTTC
- TRBJ2-1 14 - TRBV4-2 CASSQRLDYNEQFF TGTGCCAGCAGCCAGAGACTCGACTACAATGAGCAGTTCTTC
- TRBJ2-2 13 few TRBV6-5 CASSNWNTGELFF TGTGCCAGCAGCAATTGGAACACCGGGGAGCTGTTTTTT